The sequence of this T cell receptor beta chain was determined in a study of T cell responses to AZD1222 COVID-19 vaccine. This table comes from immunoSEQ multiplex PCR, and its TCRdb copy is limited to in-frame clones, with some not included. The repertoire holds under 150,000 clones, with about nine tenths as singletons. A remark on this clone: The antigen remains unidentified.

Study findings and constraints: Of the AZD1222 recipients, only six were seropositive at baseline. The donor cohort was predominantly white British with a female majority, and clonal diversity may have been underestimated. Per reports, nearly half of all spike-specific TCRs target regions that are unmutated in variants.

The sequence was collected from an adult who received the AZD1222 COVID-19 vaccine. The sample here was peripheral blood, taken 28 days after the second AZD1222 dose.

CDR3 sequence: CASSGNTIYF. CDR3 coding DNA: TGTGCCAGCAGTGGAAACACCATATATTTT. The gene calls are TRBV2 and TRBJ1-3; D is unclear. This CDR3 is built from 10 residues. The germline V gene encodes CDR1 SNHLY and CDR2 FYNNEI. The germline V and J ends were trimmed by 4 bases and 5 bases, with 0 bases remaining between them.